This T cell receptor beta chain was observed in a study of blood T cells in healthy people across ages. Every donor gave 9.5 to 10 milliliters of peripheral blood. V was pared by 0 bases and J by 10 bases, with 4 bases of the junction left unmatched. The CDR3 spans 14 residues. Germline assignment: CDR1 LGHNA and CDR2 YNFKEQ. Primers used in a second PCR of roughly 7 to 12 cycles were a sample-barcoded 5' primer and a J-beta primer mix. TCRdb independently ran MiXCR on the 5' RACE reads; one entry per CDR3 protein. The profile shows around 1,900,000 distinct CDR3 sequences, around 40% of them singletons.

The sample consisted of blood. The chain links TRBV4-2 to TRBJ2-1, with 9 bases aligning to TRBD2. The sequence was collected from a human donor in good health. As DNA, the CDR3 is TGTGCCAGCAGCCAAGAGCGGGGGGGGCGCGAGCAGTTCTTC. It yields the protein CASSQERGGREQFF.